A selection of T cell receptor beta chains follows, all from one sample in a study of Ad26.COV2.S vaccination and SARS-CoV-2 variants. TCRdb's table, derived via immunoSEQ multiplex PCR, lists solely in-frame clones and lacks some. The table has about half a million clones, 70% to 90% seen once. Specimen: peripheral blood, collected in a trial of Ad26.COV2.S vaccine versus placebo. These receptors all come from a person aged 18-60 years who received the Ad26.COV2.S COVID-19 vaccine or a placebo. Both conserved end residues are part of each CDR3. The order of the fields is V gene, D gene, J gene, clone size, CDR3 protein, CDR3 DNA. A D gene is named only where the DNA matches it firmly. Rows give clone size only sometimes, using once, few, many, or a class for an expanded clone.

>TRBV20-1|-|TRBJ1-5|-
CSALDHWGQHF
TGCAGTGCTCTCGACCACTGGGGCCAGCATTTT
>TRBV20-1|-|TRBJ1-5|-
CSASVVDSNQPQHF
TGCAGTGCTAGTGTGGTGGATAGCAATCAGCCCCAGCATTTT
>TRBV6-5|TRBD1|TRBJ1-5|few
CASRAQGSNQPQHF
TGTGCCAGCAGAGCACAGGGGTCCAATCAGCCCCAGCATTTT
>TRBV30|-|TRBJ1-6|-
CAWSVNRDPYNSPLHF
TGTGCCTGGAGTGTAAACAGGGACCCCTATAATTCACCCCTCCACTTT
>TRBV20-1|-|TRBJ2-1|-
CSARGHNNEQFF
TGCAGTGCTCGTGGCCATAACAATGAGCAGTTCTTC
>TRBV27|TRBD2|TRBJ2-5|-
CASSLGERERLETQYF
TGTGCCAGCAGTTTGGGGGAGCGGGAGAGGCTTGAGACCCAGTACTTC
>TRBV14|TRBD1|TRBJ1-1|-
CASSQAGGSAAFF
TGTGCCAGCAGCCAAGCAGGGGGTTCCGCGGCTTTCTTT
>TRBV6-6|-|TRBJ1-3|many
CASSPSGTGNTIYF
TGTGCCAGCAGTCCCTCAGGGACTGGAAACACCATATATTTT
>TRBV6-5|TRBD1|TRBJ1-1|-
CASRRQGGGNTEAFF
TGTGCCAGCAGGAGACAGGGGGGAGGGAACACTGAAGCTTTCTTT
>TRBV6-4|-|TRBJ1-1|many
CASSASIDSDTEAFF
TGTGCCAGCAGTGCCTCGATAGACAGCGACACTGAAGCTTTCTTT
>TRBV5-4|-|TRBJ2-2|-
CASSPKGTNTGELFF
TGTGCCAGCAGCCCCAAGGGGACGAACACCGGGGAGCTGTTTTTT
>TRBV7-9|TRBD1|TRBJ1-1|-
CASSHGQGALTEAFF
TGTGCCAGCAGCCACGGACAGGGGGCCCTAACTGAAGCTTTCTTT
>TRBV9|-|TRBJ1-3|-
CASSVDGMGGNTIYF
TGTGCCAGCAGCGTAGATGGCATGGGTGGAAACACCATATATTTT
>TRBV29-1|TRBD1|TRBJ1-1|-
CSVGPGQGWTEAFF
TGCAGCGTTGGGCCGGGACAGGGGTGGACTGAAGCTTTCTTT
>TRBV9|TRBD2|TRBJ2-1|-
CASSVDGGGFYNEQFF
TGTGCCAGCAGCGTAGATGGCGGGGGATTCTACAATGAGCAGTTCTTC
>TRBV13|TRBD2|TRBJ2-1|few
CASSSSGVTYNEQFF
TGTGCCAGCAGCTCAAGCGGGGTAACCTACAATGAGCAGTTCTTC
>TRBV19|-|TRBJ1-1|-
CASSIGPRRPLITEAFF
TGTGCCAGTAGTATAGGCCCTCGGCGCCCTTTGATCACTGAAGCTTTCTTT
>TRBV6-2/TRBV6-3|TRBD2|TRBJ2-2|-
CASRPSGALTGELFF
TGTGCCAGCAGACCTAGCGGGGCACTCACCGGGGAGCTGTTTTTT
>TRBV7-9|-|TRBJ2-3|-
CASTGAGPTDTQYF
TGTGCCAGCACGGGGGCAGGGCCCACAGATACGCAGTATTTT
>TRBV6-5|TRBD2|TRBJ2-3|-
CASSYRAGGGPDTQYF
TGTGCCAGCAGTTATCGGGCGGGAGGAGGGCCAGATACGCAGTATTTT
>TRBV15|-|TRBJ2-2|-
CATTEISGLSGELFF
TGTGCCACCACTGAAATCAGCGGGCTTAGCGGGGAGCTGTTTTTT
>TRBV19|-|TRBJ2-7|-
CATHRLPSLYEQYF
TGTGCCACTCACAGACTCCCCTCCCTCTACGAGCAGTACTTC
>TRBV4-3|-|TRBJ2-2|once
CASSHQGELFF
TGCGCCAGCAGCCACCAGGGGGAGCTGTTTTTT
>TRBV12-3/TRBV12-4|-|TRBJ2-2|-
CASSFGDTGELFF
TGTGCCAGCAGTTTTGGAGACACCGGGGAGCTGTTTTTT
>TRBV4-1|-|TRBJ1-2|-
CASSQDRGDGYTF
TGCGCCAGCAGCCAAGATCGTGGGGATGGCTACACCTTC
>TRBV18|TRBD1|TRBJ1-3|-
CASSPGGDSPSGNTIYF
TGTGCCAGCTCACCTGGTGGGGACAGCCCCTCTGGAAACACCATATATTTT
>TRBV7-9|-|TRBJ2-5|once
CASSTSSTGRNKYQETQYF
TGTGCCAGCAGCACGAGTAGTACGGGCAGAAATAAGTACCAAGAGACCCAGTACTTC
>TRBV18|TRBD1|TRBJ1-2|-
CASSLTGNGGYTF
TGTGCCAGCTCATTGACAGGGAATGGTGGCTACACCTTC
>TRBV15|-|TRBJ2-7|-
CATGAAGSSYEQYF
TGTGCCACCGGGGCCGCCGGCAGCTCCTACGAGCAGTACTTC
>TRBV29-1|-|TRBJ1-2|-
CSVETRLGSFGYGYTF
TGCAGCGTTGAAACGAGGTTAGGCAGCTTTGGCTATGGCTACACCTTC
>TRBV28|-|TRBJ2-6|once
CASSSPSGGASGGANVLTF
TGTGCCAGCAGTTCTCCGTCGGGGGGCGCTTCGGGAGGGGCCAACGTCCTGACTTTC
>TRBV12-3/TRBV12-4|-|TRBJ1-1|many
CASSFSMGTEAFF
TGTGCCAGCAGTTTTAGCATGGGCACTGAAGCTTTCTTT
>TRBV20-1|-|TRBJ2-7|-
CSASTVSATTYYEQYF
TGCAGTGCTAGTACCGTTAGCGCAACGACTTACTACGAGCAGTACTTC
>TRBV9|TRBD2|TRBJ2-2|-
CASSVGGLAGVHGELFF
TGTGCCAGCAGCGTAGGTGGACTAGCGGGAGTTCACGGGGAGCTGTTTTTT
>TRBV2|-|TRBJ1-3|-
CASSEGSWAGNTIYF
TGTGCCAGCAGCGAGGGTAGTTGGGCTGGAAACACCATATATTTT
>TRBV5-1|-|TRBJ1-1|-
CASSLGGVANTEAFF
TGCGCCAGCAGCTTGGGAGGGGTTGCGAACACTGAAGCTTTCTTT
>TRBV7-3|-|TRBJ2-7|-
CASSPTGLGEQYF
TGTGCCAGCAGCCCTACAGGTTTGGGGGAGCAGTACTTC
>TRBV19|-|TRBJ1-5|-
CASRETGFWQPQHF
TGTGCCAGTAGGGAAACAGGGTTCTGGCAGCCCCAGCATTTT
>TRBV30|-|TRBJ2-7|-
CAWKADSYEQYF
TGTGCCTGGAAGGCAGACTCCTACGAGCAGTACTTC
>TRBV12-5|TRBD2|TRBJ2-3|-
CASGWGQTSGTSTDTQYF
TGTGCTAGTGGTTGGGGCCAGACTAGCGGGACTAGCACAGATACGCAGTATTTT
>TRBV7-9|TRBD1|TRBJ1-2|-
CASSLARTGAGYTF
TGTGCCAGCAGCTTAGCGCGGACAGGGGCTGGCTACACCTTC
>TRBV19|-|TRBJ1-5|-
CASATRGRSNQPQHF
TGTGCCAGTGCTACGCGGGGAAGGAGCAATCAGCCCCAGCATTTT
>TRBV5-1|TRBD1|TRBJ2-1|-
CASRHLDRGSYNEQFF
TGCGCCAGCAGACATCTGGACAGGGGCTCCTACAATGAGCAGTTCTTC
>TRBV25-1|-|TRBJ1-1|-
CASSEYGVKGVSEAFF
TGTGCCAGCAGTGAATATGGGGTGAAAGGAGTCAGTGAAGCTTTCTTT
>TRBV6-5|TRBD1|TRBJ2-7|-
CASSYTRDREQYF
TGTGCCAGCAGTTACACCCGGGACAGAGAGCAGTACTTC
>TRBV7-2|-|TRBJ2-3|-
CASSLVVTDTQYF
TGTGCCAGCAGCTTAGTTGTCACAGATACGCAGTATTTT